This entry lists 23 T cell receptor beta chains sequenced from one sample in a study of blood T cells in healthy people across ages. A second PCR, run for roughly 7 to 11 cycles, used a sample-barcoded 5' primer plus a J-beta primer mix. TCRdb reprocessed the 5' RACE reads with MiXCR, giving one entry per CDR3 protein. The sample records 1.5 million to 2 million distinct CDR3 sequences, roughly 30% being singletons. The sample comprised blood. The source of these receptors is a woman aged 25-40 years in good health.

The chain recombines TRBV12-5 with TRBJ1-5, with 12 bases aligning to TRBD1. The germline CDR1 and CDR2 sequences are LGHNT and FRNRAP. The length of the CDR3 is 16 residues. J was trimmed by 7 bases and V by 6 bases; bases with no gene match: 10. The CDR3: CASGPGTGGRRQPQHF. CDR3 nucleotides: TGTGCTAGTGGACCAGGGACAGGGGGCCGGAGACAGCCCCAGCATTTT.

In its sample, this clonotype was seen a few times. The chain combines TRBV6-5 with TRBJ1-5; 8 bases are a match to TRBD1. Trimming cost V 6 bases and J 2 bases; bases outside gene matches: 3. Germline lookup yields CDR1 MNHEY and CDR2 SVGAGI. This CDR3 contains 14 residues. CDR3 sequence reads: CASREDRGNQPQHF. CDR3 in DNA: TGTGCCAGCAGGGAGGACAGGGGCAATCAGCCCCAGCATTTT.

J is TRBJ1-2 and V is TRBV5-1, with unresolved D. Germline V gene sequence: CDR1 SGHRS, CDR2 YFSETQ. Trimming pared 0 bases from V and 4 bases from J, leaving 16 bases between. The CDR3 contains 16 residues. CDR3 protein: CASSLDGLAVGYGYTF. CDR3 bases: TGCGCCAGCAGCTTGGATGGCCTGGCCGTGGGCTATGGCTACACCTTC.

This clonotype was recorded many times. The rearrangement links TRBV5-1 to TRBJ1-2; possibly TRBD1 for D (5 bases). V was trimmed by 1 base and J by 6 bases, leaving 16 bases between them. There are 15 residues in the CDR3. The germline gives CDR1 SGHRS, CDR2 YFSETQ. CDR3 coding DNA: TGCGCCAGCAGCTTGAACTTGGGCAGGGTTGATGGCTACACCTTC. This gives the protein CASSLNLGRVDGYTF.

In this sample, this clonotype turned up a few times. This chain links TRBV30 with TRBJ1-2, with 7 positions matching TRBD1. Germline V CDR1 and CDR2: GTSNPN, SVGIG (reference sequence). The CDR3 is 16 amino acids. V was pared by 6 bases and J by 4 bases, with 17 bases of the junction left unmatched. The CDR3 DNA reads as TGTGCCTGCATGACAGGGTTTTTTGGGGGTGGCTATGGCTACACCTTC. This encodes CACMTGFFGGGYGYTF.

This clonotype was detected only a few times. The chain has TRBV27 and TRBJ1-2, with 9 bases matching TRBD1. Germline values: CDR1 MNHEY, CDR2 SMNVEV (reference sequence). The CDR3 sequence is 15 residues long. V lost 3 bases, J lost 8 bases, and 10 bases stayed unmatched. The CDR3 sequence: CASSFTGQGLGGYTF. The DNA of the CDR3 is TGTGCCAGCAGTTTTACGGGACAGGGTCTAGGAGGCTACACCTTC.

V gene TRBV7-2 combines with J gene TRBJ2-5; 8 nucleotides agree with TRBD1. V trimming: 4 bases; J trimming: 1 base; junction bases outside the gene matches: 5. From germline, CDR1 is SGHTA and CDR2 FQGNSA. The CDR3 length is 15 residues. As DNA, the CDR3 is TGTGCCAGCAGCTATACCGGACAGGGCCAAGAGACCCAGTACTTC. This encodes CASSYTGQGQETQYF.

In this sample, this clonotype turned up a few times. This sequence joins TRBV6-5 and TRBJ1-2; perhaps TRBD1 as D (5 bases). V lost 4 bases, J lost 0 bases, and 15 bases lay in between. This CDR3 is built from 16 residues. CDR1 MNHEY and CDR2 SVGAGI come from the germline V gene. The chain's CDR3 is CASSSTGGGTNYGYTF. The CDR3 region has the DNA TGTGCCAGCAGTTCCACCGGGGGGGGGACTAACTATGGCTACACCTTC.

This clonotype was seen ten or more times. CDR3 DNA sequence: TGCAGCGTTACTCGACAGAGCTCCTACGAGCAGTACTTC. This translates into CSVTRQSSYEQYF. The chain uses TRBV29-1 and TRBJ2-7, with D possibly matching TRBD1 (5 bases). This CDR3 spans 13 amino acids. Germline CDR1 and CDR2: SQVTM and ANQGSEA. V gave up 5 bases and J gave up 0 bases, with 11 bases separating them.

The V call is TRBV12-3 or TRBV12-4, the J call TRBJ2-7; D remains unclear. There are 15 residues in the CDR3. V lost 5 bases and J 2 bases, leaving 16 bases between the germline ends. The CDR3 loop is CASSPPGTATYEQYF. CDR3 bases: TGTGCCAGCAGTCCCCCCGGCACCGCGACCTACGAGCAGTACTTC.

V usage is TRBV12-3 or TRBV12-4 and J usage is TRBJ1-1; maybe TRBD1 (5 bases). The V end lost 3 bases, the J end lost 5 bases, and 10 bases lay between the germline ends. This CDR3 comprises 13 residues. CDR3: CASSFRGGTEAFF. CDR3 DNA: TGTGCCAGCAGTTTTCGGGGGGGTACTGAAGCTTTCTTT.

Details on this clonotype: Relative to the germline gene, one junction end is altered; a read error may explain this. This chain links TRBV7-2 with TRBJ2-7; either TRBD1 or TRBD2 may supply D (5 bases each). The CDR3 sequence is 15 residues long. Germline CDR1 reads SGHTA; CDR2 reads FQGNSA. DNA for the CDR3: TGTGCCAACAGCCCCACGGGGCGAAGCGGATACGAGCAGTACTTC. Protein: CANSPTGRSGYEQYF.

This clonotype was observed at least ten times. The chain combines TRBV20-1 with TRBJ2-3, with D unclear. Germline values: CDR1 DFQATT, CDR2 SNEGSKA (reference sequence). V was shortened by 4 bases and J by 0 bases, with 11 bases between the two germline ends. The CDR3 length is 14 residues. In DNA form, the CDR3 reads TGCAGTGCTATATCGTTCTCTAGCACAGATACGCAGTATTTT. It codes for CSAISFSSTDTQYF.

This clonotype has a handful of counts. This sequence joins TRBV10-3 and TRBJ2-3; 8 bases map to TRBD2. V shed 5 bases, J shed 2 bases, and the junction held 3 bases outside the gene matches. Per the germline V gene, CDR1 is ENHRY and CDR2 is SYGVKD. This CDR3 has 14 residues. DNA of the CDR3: TGTGCCATCAGTTCTAGCGGGTTCACAGATACGCAGTATTTT. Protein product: CAISSSGFTDTQYF.

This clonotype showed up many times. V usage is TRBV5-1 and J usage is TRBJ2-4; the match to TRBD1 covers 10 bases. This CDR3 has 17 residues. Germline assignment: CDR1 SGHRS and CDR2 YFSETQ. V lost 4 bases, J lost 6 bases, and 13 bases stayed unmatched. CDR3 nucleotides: TGCGCCAGCAGCCGACTCGGGACAGGGGAGGGGTCAAACATTCAGTACTTC. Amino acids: CASSRLGTGEGSNIQYF.

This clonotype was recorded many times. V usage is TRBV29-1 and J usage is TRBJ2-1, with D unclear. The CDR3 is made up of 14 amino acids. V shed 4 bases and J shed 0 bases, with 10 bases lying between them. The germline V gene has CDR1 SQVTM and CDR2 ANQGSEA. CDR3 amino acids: CSVAVRSSYNEQFF. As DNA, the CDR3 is TGCAGCGTTGCCGTCCGGAGCTCCTACAATGAGCAGTTCTTC.

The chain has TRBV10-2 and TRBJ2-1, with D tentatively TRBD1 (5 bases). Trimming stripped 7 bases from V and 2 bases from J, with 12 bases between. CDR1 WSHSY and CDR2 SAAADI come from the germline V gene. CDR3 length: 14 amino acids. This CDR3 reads CASTRQGPYNEQFF. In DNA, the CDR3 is TGCGCCAGCACACGGCAGGGCCCCTACAATGAGCAGTTCTTC.

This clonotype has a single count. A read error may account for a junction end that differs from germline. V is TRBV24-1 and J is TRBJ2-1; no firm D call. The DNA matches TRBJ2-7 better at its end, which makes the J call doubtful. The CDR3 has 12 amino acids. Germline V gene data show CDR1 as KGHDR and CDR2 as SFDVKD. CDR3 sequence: CATSGLGYEQYF. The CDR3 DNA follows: TGTGCCACCAGTGGTTTGGGCTACGAGCAGTACTTC.

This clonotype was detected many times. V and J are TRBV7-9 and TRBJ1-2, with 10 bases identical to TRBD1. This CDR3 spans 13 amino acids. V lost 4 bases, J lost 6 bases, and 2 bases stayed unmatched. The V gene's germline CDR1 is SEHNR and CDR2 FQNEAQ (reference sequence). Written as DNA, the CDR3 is TGTGCCAGCAGCTCCGGACAGGGGGATGGCTACACCTTC. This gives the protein CASSSGQGDGYTF.

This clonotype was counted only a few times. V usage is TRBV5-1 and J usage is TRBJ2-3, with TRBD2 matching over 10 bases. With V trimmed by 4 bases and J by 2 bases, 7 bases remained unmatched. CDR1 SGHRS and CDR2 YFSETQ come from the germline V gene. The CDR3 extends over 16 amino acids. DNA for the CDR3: TGCGCCAGCAGCGCGACAGGACTAGCGGCCACAGATACGCAGTATTTT. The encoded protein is CASSATGLAATDTQYF.

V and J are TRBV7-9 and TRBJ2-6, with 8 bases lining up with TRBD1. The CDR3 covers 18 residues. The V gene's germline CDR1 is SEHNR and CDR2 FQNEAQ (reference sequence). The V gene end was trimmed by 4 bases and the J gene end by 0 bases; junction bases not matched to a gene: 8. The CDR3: CASSSDRDLFSGANVLTF. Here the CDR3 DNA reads TGTGCCAGCAGCTCGGACAGGGACCTTTTCTCTGGGGCCAACGTCCTGACTTTC.

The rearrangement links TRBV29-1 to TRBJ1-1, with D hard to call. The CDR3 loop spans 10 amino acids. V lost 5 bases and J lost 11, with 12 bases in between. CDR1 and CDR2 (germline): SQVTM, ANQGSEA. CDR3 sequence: CSVRTQLAFF. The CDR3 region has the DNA TGCAGCGTTCGGACTCAGCTGGCTTTCTTT.

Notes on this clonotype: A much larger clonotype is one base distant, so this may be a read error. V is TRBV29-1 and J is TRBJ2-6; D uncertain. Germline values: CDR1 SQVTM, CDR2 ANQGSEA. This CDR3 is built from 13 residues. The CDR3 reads CSVESPGTNVLTF. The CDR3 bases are TGCAGCGTTGAGTCCCCTGGGACCAACGTCCTGACTTTC. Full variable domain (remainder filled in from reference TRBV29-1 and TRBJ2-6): SAVISQKPSRDICQRGTSLTIQCQVDSQVTMMFWYRQQPGQSLTLIATANQGSEATYESGFVIDKFPISRPNLTFSTLTVSNMSPEDSSIYLCSVESPGTNVLTFGAGSRLTVL.